The source of this T cell receptor beta chain is a study of T cells expressing NK-cell markers. Study summary: There were seven HCMV-seropositive donors and one seronegative donor among the eight sequenced. Findings and caveats of the study: A few donors' CD3+CD56-NKG2C+ cells were dominated by the same clonotypes.

TCR beta libraries carry UMIs added by 5'RACE template switching. TCRdb reworked the 5' RACE reads into one entry per CDR3 protein, no DNA. With roughly 160,000 distinct CDR3 sequences in the sample, the ten largest clones hold roughly 18%. In the case of this clonotype: Its cognate antigen is unknown.

The CDR3 totals 16 residues. The chain recombines TRBV12-3 or TRBV12-4 with TRBJ2-5; TCRdb's D gene call, TRBD1, goes unchecked for lack of DNA. The sequenced sample consisted of blood T cells: a sorted CD56 or NKG2C T cell subset, CD4+ or CD8+ T cells, or bulk PBMC T cells (not recorded which). The sequence was collected from a woman aged 18 to 69 in good health. The CDR3 sequence is CASRPKPGQGWETQYF.